One TCR beta chain is described in this entry. This record belongs to a study of graft-versus-host responses after intestinal transplantation. Turning to the study itself: Every recipient underwent anti-thymocyte globulin induction, then tacrolimus and steroids for three to four years.

Sequencing was performed with immunoSEQ multiplex PCR; in TCRdb, only in-frame clones are kept and a portion is missing. Here the sample spans about 98,000 clones, about 82% being singletons. The CDR3 loop spans 13 amino acids. Per germline, CDR1 SGHRS and CDR2 YFSETQ. Trimming stripped 4 bases from V and 5 bases from J, with 9 bases between. The chain carries TRBV5-1 and TRBJ2-2; D may be TRBD1 (6 bases). The input for sequencing was PBMCs, taken 255 days after intestinal transplant. The sequence was collected from a human patient who received an intestinal transplant, so some T cells may come from the graft donor. The CDR3 protein is CASSLGQTGELFF. For the CDR3, the DNA is TGCGCCAGCAGCCTTGGACAGACCGGGGAGCTGTTTTTT.